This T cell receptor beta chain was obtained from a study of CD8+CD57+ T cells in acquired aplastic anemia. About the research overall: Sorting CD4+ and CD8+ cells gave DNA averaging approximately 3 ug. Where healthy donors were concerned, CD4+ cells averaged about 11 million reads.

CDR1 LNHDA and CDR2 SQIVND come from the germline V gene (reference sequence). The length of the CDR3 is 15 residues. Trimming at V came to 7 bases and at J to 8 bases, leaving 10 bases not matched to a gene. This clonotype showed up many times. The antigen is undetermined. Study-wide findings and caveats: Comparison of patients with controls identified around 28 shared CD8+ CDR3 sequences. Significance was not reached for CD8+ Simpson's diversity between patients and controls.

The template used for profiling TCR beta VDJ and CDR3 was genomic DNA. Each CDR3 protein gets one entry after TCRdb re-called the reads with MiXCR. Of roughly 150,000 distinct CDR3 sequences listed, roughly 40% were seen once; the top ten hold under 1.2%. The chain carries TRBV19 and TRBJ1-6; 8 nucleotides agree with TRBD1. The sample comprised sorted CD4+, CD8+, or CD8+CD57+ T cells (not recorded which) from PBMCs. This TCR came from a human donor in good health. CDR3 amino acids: CASKTRDRTYSPLHF. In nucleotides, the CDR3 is TGTGCCAGTAAAACAAGGGACAGGACATATTCACCCCTCCACTTT.